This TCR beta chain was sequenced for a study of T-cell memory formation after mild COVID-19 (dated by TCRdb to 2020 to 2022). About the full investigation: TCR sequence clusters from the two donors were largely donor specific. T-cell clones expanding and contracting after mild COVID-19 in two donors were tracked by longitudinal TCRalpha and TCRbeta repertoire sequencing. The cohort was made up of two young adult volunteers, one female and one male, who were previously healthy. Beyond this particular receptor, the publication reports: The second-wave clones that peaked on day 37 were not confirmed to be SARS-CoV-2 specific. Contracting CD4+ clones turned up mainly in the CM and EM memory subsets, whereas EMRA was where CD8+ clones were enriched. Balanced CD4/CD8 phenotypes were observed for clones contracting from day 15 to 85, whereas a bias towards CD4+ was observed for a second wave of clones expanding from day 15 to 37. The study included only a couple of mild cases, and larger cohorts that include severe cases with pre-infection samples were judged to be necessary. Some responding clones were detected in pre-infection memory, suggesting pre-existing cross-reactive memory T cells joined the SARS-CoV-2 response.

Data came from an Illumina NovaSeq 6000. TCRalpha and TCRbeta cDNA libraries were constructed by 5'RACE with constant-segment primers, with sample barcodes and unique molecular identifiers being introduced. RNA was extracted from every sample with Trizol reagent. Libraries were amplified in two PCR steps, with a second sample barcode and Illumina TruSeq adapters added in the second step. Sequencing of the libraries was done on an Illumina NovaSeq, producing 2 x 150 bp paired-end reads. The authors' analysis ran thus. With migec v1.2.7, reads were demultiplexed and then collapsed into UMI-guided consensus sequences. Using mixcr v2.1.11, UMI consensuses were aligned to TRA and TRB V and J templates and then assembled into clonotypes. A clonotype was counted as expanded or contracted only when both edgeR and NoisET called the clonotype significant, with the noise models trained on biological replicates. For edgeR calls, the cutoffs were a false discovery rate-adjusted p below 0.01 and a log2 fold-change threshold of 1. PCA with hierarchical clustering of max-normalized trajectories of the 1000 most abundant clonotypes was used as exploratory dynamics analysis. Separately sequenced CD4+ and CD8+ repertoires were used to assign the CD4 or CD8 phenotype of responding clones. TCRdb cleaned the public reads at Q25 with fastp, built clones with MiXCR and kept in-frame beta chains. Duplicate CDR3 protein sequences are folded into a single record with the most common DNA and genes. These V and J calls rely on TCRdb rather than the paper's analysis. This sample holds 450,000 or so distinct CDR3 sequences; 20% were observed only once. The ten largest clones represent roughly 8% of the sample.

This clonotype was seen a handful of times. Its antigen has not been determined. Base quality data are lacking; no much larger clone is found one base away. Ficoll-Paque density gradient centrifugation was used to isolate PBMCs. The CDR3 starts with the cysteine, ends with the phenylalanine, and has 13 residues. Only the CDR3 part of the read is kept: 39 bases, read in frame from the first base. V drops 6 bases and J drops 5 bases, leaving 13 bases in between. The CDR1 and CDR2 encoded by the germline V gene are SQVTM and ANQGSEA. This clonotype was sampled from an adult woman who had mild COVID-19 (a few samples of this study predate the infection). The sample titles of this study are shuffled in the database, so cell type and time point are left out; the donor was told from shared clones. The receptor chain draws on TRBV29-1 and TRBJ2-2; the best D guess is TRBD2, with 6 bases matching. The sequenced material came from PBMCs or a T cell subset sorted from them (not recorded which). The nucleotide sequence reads TGCAGCGTCTGGGACTCAAGGACCGGGGAGCTGTTTTTT. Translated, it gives CSVWDSRTGELFF.